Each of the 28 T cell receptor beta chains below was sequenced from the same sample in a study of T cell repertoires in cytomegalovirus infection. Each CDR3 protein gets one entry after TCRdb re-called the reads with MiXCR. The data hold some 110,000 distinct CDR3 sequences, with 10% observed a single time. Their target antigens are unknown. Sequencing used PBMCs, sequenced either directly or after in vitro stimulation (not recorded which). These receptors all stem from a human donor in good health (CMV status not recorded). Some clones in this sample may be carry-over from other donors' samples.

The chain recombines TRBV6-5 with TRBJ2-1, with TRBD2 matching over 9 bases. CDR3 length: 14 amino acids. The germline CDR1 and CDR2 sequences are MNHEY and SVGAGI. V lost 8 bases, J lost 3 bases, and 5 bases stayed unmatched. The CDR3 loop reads CASGREGGYNEQFF. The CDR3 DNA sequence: TGTGCCAGCGGGCGGGAGGGAGGCTACAATGAGCAGTTCTTC.

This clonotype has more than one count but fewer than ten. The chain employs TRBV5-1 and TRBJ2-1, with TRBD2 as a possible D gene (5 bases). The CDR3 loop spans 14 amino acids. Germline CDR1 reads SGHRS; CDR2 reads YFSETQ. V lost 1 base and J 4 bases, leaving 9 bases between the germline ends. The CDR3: CASSLIGGYNEQFF. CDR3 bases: TGCGCCAGCAGCTTGATTGGCGGGTACAATGAGCAGTTCTTC.

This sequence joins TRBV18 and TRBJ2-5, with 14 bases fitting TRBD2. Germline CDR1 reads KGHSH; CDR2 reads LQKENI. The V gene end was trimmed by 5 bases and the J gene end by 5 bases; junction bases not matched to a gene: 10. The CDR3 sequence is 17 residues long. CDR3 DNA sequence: TGTGCCAGCTCATCTGGACTAGCGGGAGGTCGTTGGGAGACCCAGTACTTC. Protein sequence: CASSSGLAGGRWETQYF.

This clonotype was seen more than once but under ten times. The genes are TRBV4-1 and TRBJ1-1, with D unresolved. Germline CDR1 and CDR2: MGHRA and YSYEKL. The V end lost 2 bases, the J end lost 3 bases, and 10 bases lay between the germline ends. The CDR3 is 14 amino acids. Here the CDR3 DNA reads TGCGCCAGCAGCCAATCCGAGGGCTACACTGAAGCTTTCTTT. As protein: CASSQSEGYTEAFF.

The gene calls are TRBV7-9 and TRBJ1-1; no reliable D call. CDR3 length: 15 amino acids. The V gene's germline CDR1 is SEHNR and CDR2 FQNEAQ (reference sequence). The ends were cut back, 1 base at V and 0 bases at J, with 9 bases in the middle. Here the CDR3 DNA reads TGTGCCAGCAGCTTAGACTTACACGTGAACACTGAAGCTTTCTTT. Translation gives CASSLDLHVNTEAFF.

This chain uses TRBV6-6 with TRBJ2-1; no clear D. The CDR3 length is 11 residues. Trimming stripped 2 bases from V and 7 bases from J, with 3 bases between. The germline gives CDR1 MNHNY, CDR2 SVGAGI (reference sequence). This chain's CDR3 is CASSYQNEQFF. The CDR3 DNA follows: TGTGCCAGCAGTTACCAGAATGAGCAGTTCTTC.

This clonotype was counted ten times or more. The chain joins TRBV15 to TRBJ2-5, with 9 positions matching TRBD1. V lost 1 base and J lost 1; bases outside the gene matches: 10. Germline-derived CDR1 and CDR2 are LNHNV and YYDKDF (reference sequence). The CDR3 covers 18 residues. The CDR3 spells CATSRAPGTGTLQETQYF. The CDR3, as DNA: TGTGCCACCAGCAGAGCCCCCGGGACAGGGACCCTCCAAGAGACCCAGTACTTC.

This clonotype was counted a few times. The CDR3 nucleotides are TGTGCCAGCAAACTATCCTACGAGCAGTACTTC. This encodes CASKLSYEQYF. V and J are TRBV2 and TRBJ2-7; no definite D call. Germline CDR1 is SNHLY and CDR2 is FYNNEI. Trimming left V 7 bases short and J 1 base short, with 5 bases between. The CDR3 has 11 residues.

The CDR3 DNA reads as TGTGCCAGTAGTATGTACAGGAGGGCGGCCCATGAGCAGTTCTTC. It codes for CASSMYRRAAHEQFF. The chain employs TRBV19 and TRBJ2-1; tentatively, D is TRBD2 (6 bases). Germline V CDR1 and CDR2: LNHDA, SQIVND (reference sequence). The CDR3 is 15 amino acids. With 3 bases removed from V and 8 bases from J, the gap between germline ends came to 17 bases. The complete variable domain, with remaining parts taken from reference TRBV19 and TRBJ2-1, reads DGGITQSPKYLFRKEGQNVTLSCEQNLNHDAMYWYRQDPGQGLRLIYYSQIVNDFQKGDIAEGYSVSREKKESFPLTVTSAQKNPTAFYLCASSMYRRAAHEQFFGPGTRLTVL.

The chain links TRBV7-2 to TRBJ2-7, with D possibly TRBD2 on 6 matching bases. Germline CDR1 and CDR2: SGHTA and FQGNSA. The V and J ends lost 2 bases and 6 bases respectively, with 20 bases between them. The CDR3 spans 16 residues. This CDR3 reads CASSLIHSGTRGEQYF. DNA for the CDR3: TGTGCCAGCAGCTTAATTCACTCCGGGACGCGGGGCGAGCAGTACTTC.

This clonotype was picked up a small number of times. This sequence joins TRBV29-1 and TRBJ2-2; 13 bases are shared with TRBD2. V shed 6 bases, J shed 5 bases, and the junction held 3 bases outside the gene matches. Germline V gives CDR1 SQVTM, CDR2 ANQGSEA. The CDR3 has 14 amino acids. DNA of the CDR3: TGCAGCGTCCCGGGACTAGCGGGGACCGGGGAGCTGTTTTTT. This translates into CSVPGLAGTGELFF.

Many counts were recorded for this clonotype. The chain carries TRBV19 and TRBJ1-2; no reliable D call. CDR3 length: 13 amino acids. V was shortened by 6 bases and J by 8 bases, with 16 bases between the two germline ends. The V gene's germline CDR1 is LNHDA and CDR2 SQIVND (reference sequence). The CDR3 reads CASSQNLLGGYTF. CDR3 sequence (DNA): TGTGCCAGTAGCCAGAACCTATTGGGAGGCTACACCTTC.

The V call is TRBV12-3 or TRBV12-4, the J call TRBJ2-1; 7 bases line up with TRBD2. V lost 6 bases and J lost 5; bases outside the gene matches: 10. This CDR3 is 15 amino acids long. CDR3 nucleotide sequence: TGTGCCAGCAGACCCAGAGCTAGCGGACACAATGAGCAGTTCTTC. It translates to CASRPRASGHNEQFF.

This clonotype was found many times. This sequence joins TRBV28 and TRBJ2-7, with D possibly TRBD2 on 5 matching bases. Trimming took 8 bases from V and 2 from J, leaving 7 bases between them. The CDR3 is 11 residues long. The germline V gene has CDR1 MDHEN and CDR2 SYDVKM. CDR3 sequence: CASRGTYEQYF. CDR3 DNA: TGTGCCAGCCGGGGAACCTACGAGCAGTACTTC. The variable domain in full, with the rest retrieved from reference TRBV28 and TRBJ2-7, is DVKVTQSSRYLVKRTGEKVFLECVQDMDHENMFWYRQDPGLGLRLIYFSYDVKMKEKGDIPEGYSVSREKKERFSLILESASTNQTSMYLCASRGTYEQYFGPGTRLTVT.

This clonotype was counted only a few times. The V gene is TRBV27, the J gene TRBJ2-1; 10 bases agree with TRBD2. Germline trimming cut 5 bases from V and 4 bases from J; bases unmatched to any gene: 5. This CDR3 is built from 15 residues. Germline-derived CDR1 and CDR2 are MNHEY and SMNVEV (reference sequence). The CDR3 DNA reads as TGTGCCAGCAGTCCCCCTAGCGGGAGTTACAATGAGCAGTTCTTC. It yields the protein CASSPPSGSYNEQFF.

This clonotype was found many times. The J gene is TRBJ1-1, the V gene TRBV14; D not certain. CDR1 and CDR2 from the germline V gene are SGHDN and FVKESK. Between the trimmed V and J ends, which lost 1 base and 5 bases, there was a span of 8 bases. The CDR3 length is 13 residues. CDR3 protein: CASSQGRWTEAFF. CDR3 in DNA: TGTGCCAGCAGCCAAGGGAGATGGACTGAAGCTTTCTTT.

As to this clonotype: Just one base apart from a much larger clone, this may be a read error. The chain's CDR3 is CADRTTNYGYAF. DNA for the CDR3: TGTGCTGACAGAACTACTAACTATGGCTACGCCTTC. The chain has TRBV30 and TRBJ1-2, with D tentatively TRBD1 (5 bases). This CDR3 is built from 12 residues. Germline lookup yields CDR1 GTSNPN and CDR2 SVGIG (reference sequence).

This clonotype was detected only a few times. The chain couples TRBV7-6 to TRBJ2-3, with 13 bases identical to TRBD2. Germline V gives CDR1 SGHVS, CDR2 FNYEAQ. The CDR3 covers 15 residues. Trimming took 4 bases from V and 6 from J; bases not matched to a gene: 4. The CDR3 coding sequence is TGTGCCAGCAGCTCCACTAGCGGGAGGGTCGATACGCAGTATTTT. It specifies CASSSTSGRVDTQYF.

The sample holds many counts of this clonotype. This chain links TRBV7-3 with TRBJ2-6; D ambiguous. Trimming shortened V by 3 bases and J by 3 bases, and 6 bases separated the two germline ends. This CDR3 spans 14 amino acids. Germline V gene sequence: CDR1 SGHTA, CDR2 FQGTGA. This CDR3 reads CASSLGLGANVLTF. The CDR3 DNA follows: TGTGCCAGCAGCTTGGGCCTTGGGGCCAACGTCCTGACTTTC. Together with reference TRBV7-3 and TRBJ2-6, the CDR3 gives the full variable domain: GAGVSQTPSNKVTEKGKYVELRCDPISGHTALYWYRQSLGQGPEFLIYFQGTGAADDSGLPNDRFFAVRPEGSVSTLKIQRTERGDSAVYLCASSLGLGANVLTFGAGSRLTVL.

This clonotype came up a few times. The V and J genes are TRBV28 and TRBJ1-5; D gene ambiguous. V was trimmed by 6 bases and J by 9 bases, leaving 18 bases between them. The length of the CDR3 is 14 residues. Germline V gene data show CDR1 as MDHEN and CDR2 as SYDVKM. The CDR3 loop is CASSVGGSLSPQHF. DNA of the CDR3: TGTGCCAGCAGCGTAGGAGGGAGTCTGTCGCCCCAGCATTTT.

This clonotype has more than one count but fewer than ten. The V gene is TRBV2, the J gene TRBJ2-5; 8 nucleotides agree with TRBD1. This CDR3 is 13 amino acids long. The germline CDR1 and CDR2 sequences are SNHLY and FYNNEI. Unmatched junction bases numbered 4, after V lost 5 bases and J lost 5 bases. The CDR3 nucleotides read TGTGCCAGCAGTTCAGGGGGCCGGGAGACCCAGTACTTC. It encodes CASSSGGRETQYF. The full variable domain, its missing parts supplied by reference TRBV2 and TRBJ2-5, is EPEVTQTPSHQVTQMGQEVILRCVPISNHLYFYWYRQILGQKVEFLVSFYNNEISEKSEIFDDQFSVERPDGSNFTLKIRSTKLEDSAMYFCASSSGGRETQYFGPGTRLLVL.

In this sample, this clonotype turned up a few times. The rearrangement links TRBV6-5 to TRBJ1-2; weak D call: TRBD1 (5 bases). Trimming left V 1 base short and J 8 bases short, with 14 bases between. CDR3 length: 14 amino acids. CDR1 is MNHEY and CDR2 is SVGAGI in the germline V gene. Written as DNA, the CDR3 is TGTGCCAGCAGTTACTTCCTTCAGGGTGGAGGCTACACCTTC. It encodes CASSYFLQGGGYTF.

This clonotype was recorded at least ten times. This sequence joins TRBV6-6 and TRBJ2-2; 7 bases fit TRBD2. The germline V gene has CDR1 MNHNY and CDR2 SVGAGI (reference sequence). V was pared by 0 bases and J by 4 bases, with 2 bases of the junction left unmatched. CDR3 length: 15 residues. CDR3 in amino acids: CASSYSRLATGELFF. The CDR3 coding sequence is TGTGCCAGCAGTTACTCGAGACTAGCCACCGGGGAGCTGTTTTTT.

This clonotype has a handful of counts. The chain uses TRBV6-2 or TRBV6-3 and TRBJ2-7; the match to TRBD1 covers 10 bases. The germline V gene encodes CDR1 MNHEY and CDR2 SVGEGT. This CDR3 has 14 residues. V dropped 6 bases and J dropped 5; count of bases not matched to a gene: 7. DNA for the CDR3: TGTGCCAGCAGGCCGGGACAGGGGTTCCACGAGCAGTACTTC. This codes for CASRPGQGFHEQYF.

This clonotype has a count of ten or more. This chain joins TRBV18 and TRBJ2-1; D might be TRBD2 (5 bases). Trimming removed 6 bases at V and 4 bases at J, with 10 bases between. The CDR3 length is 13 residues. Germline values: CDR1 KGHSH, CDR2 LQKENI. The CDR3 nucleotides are TGTGCCAGCTCTCTGGACTCTTACAATGAGCAGTTCTTC. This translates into CASSLDSYNEQFF.

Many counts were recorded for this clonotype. CDR3 in DNA: TGTGCCAGCAGTCCCTCCCTGGACAATGAGCAGTTCTTC. Its translation: CASSPSLDNEQFF. The chain has TRBV2 and TRBJ2-1; D uncertain. Per the germline V gene, CDR1 is SNHLY and CDR2 is FYNNEI. The CDR3 is made up of 13 amino acids. V was cut by 5 bases and J by 5 bases, with 10 bases left in between.

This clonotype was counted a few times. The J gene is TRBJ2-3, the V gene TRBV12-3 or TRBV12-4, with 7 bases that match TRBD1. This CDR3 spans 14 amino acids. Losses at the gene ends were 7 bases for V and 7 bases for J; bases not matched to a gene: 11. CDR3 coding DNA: TGTGCCAGCACTTGGGGGACAGTACGGAATACGCAGTATTTT. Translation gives CASTWGTVRNTQYF.

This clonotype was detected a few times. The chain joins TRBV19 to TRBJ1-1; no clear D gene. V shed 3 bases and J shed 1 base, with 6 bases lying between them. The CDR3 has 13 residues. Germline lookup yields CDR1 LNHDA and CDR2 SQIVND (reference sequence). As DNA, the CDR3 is TGTGCCAGTAGTATCACAGAGAACACTGAAGCTTTCTTT. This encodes CASSITENTEAFF.